This is a list of T cell receptor beta chains from one sample in a study of CD4 T cells in relation to SARS-CoV-2 and coronaviruses. These TCRs are of unknown antigen specificity. Profiling relied on immunoSEQ multiplex PCR, and the TCRdb table lists in-frame clones only, not all of them. The sample shows about 40,000 clones, 77% of them seen only once. Sequenced material: memory CD4+ T cells from PBMCs, cultured in vitro. Receptors originate from an adult with COVID-19. CDR3s leave out the opening cysteine and the closing phenylalanine or tryptophan. A D gene is named only where the DNA matches it firmly.

>TRBJ2-2|-|TRBV6-4
ASSDSDTGELF
>TRBJ2-7|TRBD2|TRBV3-1/TRBV3-2
ASSRTSAEQY
>TRBJ1-5|TRBD1|TRBV28
ASSPDRDGQPQH
>TRBJ1-1|-|TRBV4-1
ASSHLAGNPEAF
>TRBJ1-2|-|TRBV30
AWSEGQGLGYT
>TRBJ2-3|-|TRBV7-9
ASSFRTPDTQY
>TRBJ1-6|-|TRBV4-2
ASSQGSDNSPLH
>TRBJ2-3|-|TRBV6-5
ASSATGSTDTQY
>TRBJ2-5|-|TRBV12-3/TRBV12-4
ASSLRPQETQY
>TRBJ2-2|-|TRBV11-2
ASNLLLVHTGELF
>TRBJ2-6|-|TRBV6-4
ASRGSGANVLT
>TRBJ1-5|-|TRBV6-5
ASGGVGPQH
>TRBJ2-7|-|TRBV7-6
ASSHGGGQASYEQY
>TRBJ1-5|TRBD1|TRBV19
ASNTGGGGNQPQH
>TRBJ2-6|-|TRBV4-3
ASSQARGAGANVLT
>TRBJ1-1|TRBD1|TRBV19
ASSTTTRQGGNTEAF
>TRBJ2-7|-|TRBV28
ASSRTQGSYEQY
>TRBJ2-3|-|TRBV14
ASSQQMGSTDTQY
>TRBJ1-5|-|TRBV7-2
ASSLVSDGNQPQH
>TRBJ2-5|TRBD1|TRBV18
ASSPWGRGPSEETQY
>TRBJ2-3|TRBD1|TRBV7-9
ASSFRTGVTRTDTQY
>TRBJ1-1|TRBD1|TRBV5-4
ASCPDRGNTEAF
>TRBJ1-5|-|TRBV24-1
ATRGAANQPQH
>TRBJ2-1|TRBD2|TRBV5-6
ASSSGLAVNNEQF
>TRBJ1-4|-|TRBV2
ASSELGMATNEKLF
>TRBJ1-5|-|TRBV4-1
ASSQDGGLGNQPQH
>TRBJ2-3|TRBD2|TRBV4-2
ASSQDQLGGRGTDTQY
>TRBJ2-7|TRBD2|TRBV30
AWAPVAGYEQY
>TRBJ2-2|-|TRBV12-5
ASGLWQGSGELF
>TRBJ2-7|-|TRBV5-5
ASSLAGTEAYEQY
>TRBJ1-1|-|TRBV11-2
ASSWGETMNTEAF
>TRBJ2-2|-|TRBV5-6
ASSFLGQGRTGELF
>TRBJ2-7|TRBD1|TRBV28
ASSFTRTGPTYEQY
>TRBJ1-1|TRBD1|TRBV5-6
ASSWDSHEAF
>TRBJ2-5|TRBD2|TRBV4-1
ASSQPGLAGGLWETQY
>TRBJ2-1|TRBD2|TRBV6-1
ASSDQHLAASEQF
>TRBJ1-5|-|TRBV4-3
ASSQSTVQPQH
>TRBJ2-6|-|TRBV9
ASSVGSRAGANVLT
>TRBJ2-5|-|TRBV11-2
ASSQQETQY
>TRBJ2-5|TRBD2|TRBV4-3
ASSQDLSGGGETQY
>TRBJ2-3|-|TRBV30
AWSVTGDTQY
>TRBJ1-3|-|TRBV5-6
ASSLVSGSVSGNTIY
>TRBJ2-1|-|TRBV10-3
AIKSSYNEQF
>TRBJ2-3|-|TRBV7-8
ASSSLGYTQY
>TRBJ2-5|TRBD2|TRBV3-1/TRBV3-2
ASSQGTGLAIETQY
>TRBJ1-1|-|TRBV10-3
AISDVLRRLGDTEAF
>TRBJ1-3|-|TRBV3-1/TRBV3-2
ASSLSGNTIY
>TRBJ2-3|-|TRBV7-7
ASSSPLAHYTATDTQY
>TRBJ2-7|-|TRBV9
ASSVKKQGEGYEQY
>TRBJ2-7|TRBD1|TRBV2
ASSEWQGAGEQY
>TRBJ2-3|-|TRBV6-5
ASSHRRRDTDTQY
>TRBJ2-3|-|TRBV27
ASSSRRLYGDTQY
>TRBJ2-5|-|TRBV6-1
ASSEVKGSQETQY
>TRBJ1-6|-|TRBV7-2
ASSFNPGRNSPLH
>TRBJ1-1|TRBD1|TRBV5-1
ASSLEGQVGEAF
>TRBJ2-2|TRBD1|TRBV5-1
ASSWIDRGRTRGNTGELF
>TRBJ2-7|-|TRBV24-1
ATSDPTESSYEQY
>TRBJ2-6|-|TRBV28
ASSLSLARANVLT
>TRBJ2-1|-|TRBV4-1
ASSQRPPYEQF